A selection of T cell receptor beta chains follows, all from one sample in a study of cytomegalovirus exposure and HLA in healthy donors. Generated by immunoSEQ multiplex PCR, the TCRdb table keeps only in-frame clones and is missing some. The profile covers about 150,000 clones, with 75% to 85% appearing a single time and roughly 5.9% taken by the ten largest. What was sequenced was PBMCs. These receptors were obtained from a woman aged 40 to 55 in good health and CMV-seropositive. The CDR3 runs from the conserved cysteine through the conserved F or W. D genes are given only for firm matches.

TRBD1,TRBJ2-5,TRBV6-1,CASRTGGAVVTQYF
TRBD1,TRBJ1-2,TRBV4-1,CASSPGTGGDYGYTF
NA,TRBJ1-4,TRBV5-1,CASSLGQGSTNEKLFF
TRBD1,TRBJ1-1,TRBV2,CASSLILQGFEAFF
NA,TRBJ2-6,TRBV7-3,CASSSPTMSSGANVLTF
NA,TRBJ2-7,TRBV27,CASSYHGSPHEQYF
NA,TRBJ2-3,TRBV11-2,CASSLEQARGRSSTDTQYF
TRBD2,TRBJ2-7,TRBV6-1,CASSNSGTHYEQYF
NA,TRBJ2-3,TRBV30,CAWSRQVPGDTQYF
NA,TRBJ2-7,TRBV5-1,CASSFGLAESNEQYF
TRBD2,TRBJ2-3,TRBV27,CASSLLTSGRAEDTQYF
TRBD2,TRBJ2-3,TRBV7-3,CASSLMAGGTDTQYF
NA,TRBJ2-3,TRBV2,CASSGRAGYSTDTQYF
TRBD2,TRBJ2-7,TRBV5-1,CASSPRGAGGVYEQYF
TRBD2,TRBJ2-7,TRBV19,CASSISTSGNYEQYF
NA,TRBJ2-5,TRBV2,CASNTDGEETQYF
NA,TRBJ2-5,TRBV5-1,CASSHSSTVNQETQYF
NA,TRBJ2-7,TRBV27,CASSLRQGWSSYEQYF
TRBD1,TRBJ2-3,TRBV5-1,CASSRTGGDTQYF
TRBD1,TRBJ2-1,TRBV5-5,CASSMGQGKGNEQFF
NA,TRBJ2-3,TRBV5-1,CASSLGAASDTQYF
TRBD2,TRBJ2-7,TRBV9,CASSRTSGSYEQYF
NA,TRBJ2-7,TRBV7-8,CASSFGLASYEQYF
TRBD1,TRBJ1-5,TRBV6-6,CASSFGQAVRAQHF
TRBD2,TRBJ2-5,TRBV7-8,CASSLFRSSGSQETQYF
TRBD2,TRBJ2-1,TRBV15,CATSRDPRGRSKYNEQFF
NA,TRBJ1-5,TRBV6-5,CASGQDSNQPQHF
NA,TRBJ2-7,TRBV5-1,CASRKAAAYEQYF
TRBD1,TRBJ2-4,TRBV19,CASTIGQGAHIQYF
NA,TRBJ1-2,TRBV5-1,CASSSGEANYGYTF
NA,TRBJ2-2,TRBV27,CASSLSGVGTGELFF
TRBD2,TRBJ2-7,TRBV5-1,CASKAKREGRDEQYF
TRBD1,TRBJ2-1,TRBV28,CASSIYRGTYNEQFF
TRBD1,TRBJ2-7,TRBV28,CASSLGQGSYEQYF
TRBD1,TRBJ2-7,TRBV5-1,CASRQGAYEQYF
TRBD2,TRBJ2-2,TRBV27,CASSAPRTSSNTGELFF
NA,TRBJ1-3,TRBV5-1,CASSLEAGAISGNTIYF
NA,TRBJ1-2,TRBV28,CASSLAREDYGYTF
TRBD2,TRBJ2-1,TRBV28,CASSLGLAGRGEQFF
NA,TRBJ1-5,TRBV6-1,CASSGSLSNQPQHF